Listed below are T cell receptor beta chains from one sample, sequenced in a study of T cells after posttransplantation cyclophosphamide. The table came from immunoSEQ multiplex PCR; TCRdb's copy has only in-frame clones and leaves some out. The counts give 41,000 or so clones, none of them seen only once; about 6.4% is held by the top ten. Sequences were obtained from PBMCs. The receptors here all came from a man aged 25-45 years in good health and a related stem cell transplant donor. Each CDR3 is given with its conserved first and last residue. D genes are given only for firm matches. Size is stated for part of the rows, as once, few or many counts, or as a class when the clone is expanded.

>NA|few|TRBV11-2|TRBJ2-5
TGTGCCAGCAGCTTGGAGGTAGGGGACCAAGAGACCCAGTACTTC
CASSLEVGDQETQYF
>TRBD2|many|TRBV6-4|TRBJ2-3
TGTGCCAGCAGTGACTCGCGGGGGGGCCCAGATACGCAGTATTTT
CASSDSRGGPDTQYF
>NA|few|TRBV15|TRBJ1-5
TGTGCCACCAGCAGGACAGCCAATCAGCCCCAGCATTTT
CATSRTANQPQHF
>NA|many|TRBV7-3|TRBJ1-6
TGTGCCAGCAGCTTAAAACCAGGCCCCAATTCACCCCTCCACTTT
CASSLKPGPNSPLHF
>TRBD2|NA|TRBV7-2|TRBJ2-5
TGTGCCAGCAGCTTAGATGGGCGGGGGGGACAAGAGACCCAGTACTTC
CASSLDGRGGQETQYF
>NA|NA|TRBV29-1|TRBJ1-4
TGCAGCGTTATAATTACGAACCCAGGGATTGAATATGAAAAACTGTTTTTT
CSVIITNPGIEYEKLFF
>TRBD1|many|TRBV7-3|TRBJ2-3
TGTGCCAGCAGCCAAAACAGGGGTAGCACAGATACGCAGTATTTT
CASSQNRGSTDTQYF
>NA|few|TRBV24-1|TRBJ2-6
TGTGCCACCAGTGATTTGTGGCCCAAGATCTGGCAAGGGGCCAACGTCCTGACTTTC
CATSDLWPKIWQGANVLTF
>NA|many|TRBV27|TRBJ1-6
TGTGCCAGCAGTTTTATCAGACAGTTATGGACCCTCCACTTT
CASSFIRQLWTLHF
>NA|many|TRBV6-1|TRBJ1-2
TGTGCCAGCGGCCTGGGTAGGGCTAACTATGGCTACACCTTC
CASGLGRANYGYTF
>NA|many|TRBV10-3|TRBJ1-2
TGTGCCATCAGTGAGAATGGGGGGAGGTATGGCTACACCTTC
CAISENGGRYGYTF
>TRBD2|NA|TRBV9|TRBJ2-5
TGTGCCAGCAGCGGAGCGGGGGGACTAAGCGAGACCCAGTACTTC
CASSGAGGLSETQYF
>NA|many|TRBV7-6|TRBJ1-3
TGTGCCAGCAGCCCCGTGGGGGGGGCTGGAAACACCATATATTTT
CASSPVGGAGNTIYF